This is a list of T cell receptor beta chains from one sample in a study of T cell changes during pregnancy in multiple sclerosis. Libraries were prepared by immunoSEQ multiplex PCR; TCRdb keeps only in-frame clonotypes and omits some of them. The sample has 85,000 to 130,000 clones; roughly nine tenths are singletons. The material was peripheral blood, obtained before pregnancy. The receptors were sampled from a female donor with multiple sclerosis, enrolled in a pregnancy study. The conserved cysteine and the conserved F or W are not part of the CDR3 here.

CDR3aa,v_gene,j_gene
ASSLSRPTSLGYT,TRBV5-6,TRBJ1-2
ASSPTSGQYSGNTIY,TRBV18,TRBJ1-3
ASSDTSGANVLT,TRBV5-1,TRBJ2-6
ASSSWDRYYEQY,TRBV7-2,TRBJ2-7
ASSPVGGVNTEAF,TRBV5-4,TRBJ1-1
ASSQESRRHEQY,TRBV14,TRBJ2-7
ASSPRQGVGQPQH,TRBV4-3,TRBJ1-5
ASSVEDSAIVYGYT,TRBV9,TRBJ1-2
ASSPDRGSYNEQF,TRBV27,TRBJ2-1
ASSVGAGAYNEQF,TRBV9,TRBJ2-1
ASSPGGQGTDTQY,TRBV18,TRBJ2-3
ASSKTPRFKSSGNTIY,TRBV19,TRBJ1-3
ASSFYPIRQGENTIY,TRBV19,TRBJ1-3
ASSVSGITKNIQY,TRBV2,TRBJ2-4
ASSSPSGPVYEQY,TRBV7-9,TRBJ2-7
ASSSGQPYEPQH,TRBV18,TRBJ1-5
ASRIGPGPQH,TRBV19,TRBJ1-5
ASRSGGLDNEQF,TRBV7-9,TRBJ2-1
ASSSVSGAYEQY,TRBV7-2,TRBJ2-7
ASSSTGTQAYEQY,TRBV7-9,TRBJ2-7
ARTTGGTGGYT,TRBV30,TRBJ1-2
ASSVVGETQY,TRBV9,TRBJ2-5
AWTGDFAGPTDTQY,TRBV30,TRBJ2-3
ASSLGRGLANTEAF,TRBV5-1,TRBJ1-1
ASRDRSSYNSPLH,TRBV6-5,TRBJ1-6
ASSLLQGEEQY,TRBV7-3,TRBJ2-7
ASSIETTTNTGELF,TRBV19,TRBJ2-2
ASSPSGDYEQY,TRBV4-3,TRBJ2-7
ASSRLAGGAGELF,TRBV11-2,TRBJ2-2
ASRVYEGSNYGYT,TRBV6-1,TRBJ1-2
ASSPWNTEAF,TRBV2,TRBJ1-1
ASKWGRATEAF,TRBV6-5,TRBJ1-1
ASSVDRVANTIY,TRBV5-1,TRBJ1-3
ASSGLLSSYNEQF,TRBV5-6,TRBJ2-1
ASSSTSGKEETQY,TRBV5-4,TRBJ2-5
ASRAGVLAVNEQF,TRBV19,TRBJ2-1
AWSSIGTEELGYT,TRBV30,TRBJ1-2
ASSAWTSGGPDTQY,TRBV10-1,TRBJ2-3
ASSRSTSGRAIDTQY,TRBV18,TRBJ2-3
SGRLGETQY,TRBV29-1,TRBJ2-5
ASSVGQVLSSYNEQF,TRBV6-1,TRBJ2-1
AWSIRVNQPQH,TRBV30,TRBJ1-5
ASSLGIRTGPGELF,TRBV7-2,TRBJ2-2
ASSFDRVFGYT,TRBV5-1,TRBJ1-2
ASSSNQGEAF,TRBV5-1,TRBJ1-1
ASTSLGGGLTTEAF,TRBV19,TRBJ1-1
ASSLGDRATDTQY,TRBV7-9,TRBJ2-3
ASSVGDRGPDTQY,TRBV9,TRBJ2-3